These 3 T cell receptor beta chains share one sample of origin, sequenced in a study of CXCR3-negative and CXCR3-positive naive CD8 T cells (dated by TCRdb to between 2018 and 2021). The investigation overall reported the following: Compared with CXCR3-negative naive cells, CXCR3-positive naive cells had TRB CDR3s with higher hydrophobicity (lower Kidera factor 4), lower energy, and higher strength and volume indices.

These receptors are not linked to any known antigen. TCRdb lists the instrument as NextSeq 550. The Human TCR Profiling Kit (MiLaboratory) was used to make UMI-labeled 5' RACE TRB cDNA libraries. The reads went through TCRdb reprocessing, and each CDR3 protein sequence gets one entry with no DNA. The table held for this sample gives over 150,000 distinct CDR3 sequences. Around 0.5% of the sample goes to the ten largest clones. The sample comprised naive CXCR3+ CD8+ T cells from blood. In the paper's terms, the cell subset or site label means: CD45RO-CCR7+CD27+CD95- naive CD8+ T cells expressing CXCR3 (TNR3+). These receptors were collected from a human donor in good health. Some clones in this sample may be carry-over from other donors' samples.

J is TRBJ2-3 and V is TRBV7-9; absent DNA, TCRdb's TRBD2 call cannot be checked. CDR3 size: 16 residues. Looked up from germline, CDR1 is SEHNR and CDR2 is FQNEAQ (reference sequence). This CDR3 reads CASTHPPSGRQDTQYF.

J is TRBJ2-1 and V is TRBV7-2; there is no DNA to check the TCRdb D call of TRBD2. The CDR3 covers 15 residues. Germline lookup yields CDR1 SGHTA and CDR2 FQGNSA. The CDR3 is CASSRTRTSIWEQFF.

The rearrangement joins TRBV7-9 to TRBJ2-1; the D call of TRBD1 rests on TCRdb alone, since no DNA is present to check it. The CDR3 loop spans 15 amino acids. Per the germline V gene, CDR1 is SEHNR and CDR2 is FQNEAQ (reference sequence). CDR3 in amino acids: CASSFFVRGDNEQFF.